This is a list of T cell receptor beta chains from one sample in a study of shared clonotypes between healthy human individuals. Assay used: immunoSEQ multiplex PCR; TCRdb lists only in-frame clones, some missing. The sample includes more than 400,000 clones, 95% to 97% seen only once; the top ten take approximately 0.06%. The sequencing input was naive CD4+ T cells sorted from blood. The receptors were gathered from a woman aged 25 to 45 in good health. The CDR3 runs from the conserved cysteine through the conserved F or W. Each record gives: D gene, V gene, J gene, clone size, CDR3 protein, CDR3 DNA. The D gene is left open where the match is weak. Some rows have no size entry. The others give once, few or many, or a class for an expanded clone.

>-|TRBV2|TRBJ2-7|-
CASTVETGRHEQYF
TGTGCCAGCACCGTCGAGACAGGGAGGCACGAGCAGTACTTC
>-|TRBV11-2|TRBJ2-3|-
CASSLSRGSTDTQYF
TGTGCCAGCAGCTTATCCCGGGGCAGCACAGATACGCAGTATTTT
>-|TRBV27|TRBJ2-7|-
CASRAGPARSYEQYF
TGTGCCAGCAGAGCCGGGCCCGCCCGCTCCTACGAGCAGTACTTC
>TRBD1|TRBV5-6|TRBJ1-1|-
CASSWDRLNTEAFF
TGTGCCAGCAGCTGGGACAGGTTGAACACTGAAGCTTTCTTT
>TRBD2|TRBV11-2|TRBJ2-3|-
CASSLVAGGLDTQYF
TGTGCCAGCAGCTTAGTTGCGGGAGGGCTAGATACGCAGTATTTT
>-|TRBV7-8|TRBJ2-5|-
CASSLVGGGYQETQYF
TGTGCCAGCAGCTTAGTGGGAGGGGGCTACCAAGAGACCCAGTACTTC
>-|TRBV7-2|TRBJ2-7|-
CASSLSTVSSYEQYF
TGTGCCAGCAGCTTATCGACGGTGAGCTCCTACGAGCAGTACTTC
>TRBD2|TRBV6-5|TRBJ2-1|-
CASSDGLAPYNEQFF
TGTGCCAGCAGCGACGGACTAGCGCCGTACAATGAGCAGTTCTTC
>-|TRBV7-2|TRBJ2-3|-
CASRKVGGGADTQYF
TGTGCCAGCAGGAAAGTGGGAGGGGGAGCAGATACGCAGTATTTT
>-|TRBV28|TRBJ2-7|-
CASSLSSFSSYEQYF
TGTGCCAGCAGTTTATCCAGCTTCAGCTCCTACGAGCAGTACTTC
>-|TRBV27|TRBJ1-2|-
CASSHRWGDADSGYTF
TGTGCCAGCAGTCATCGATGGGGGGATGCAGACAGTGGCTACACCTTC
>-|TRBV28|TRBJ2-7|-
CASTLKGGGYYEQYF
TGTGCCAGCACCCTCAAGGGGGGGGGCTACTACGAGCAGTACTTC
>-|TRBV7-9|TRBJ2-1|-
CASSLSLAGEQFF
TGTGCCAGCAGCTTATCCCTAGCCGGTGAGCAGTTCTTC
>-|TRBV7-9|TRBJ1-3|-
CASSLVLGNTIYF
TGTGCCAGCAGCTTAGTTTTAGGCAACACCATATATTTT
>TRBD1|TRBV28|TRBJ2-7|-
CATWGQGAGDEQYF
TGTGCCACCTGGGGGCAGGGGGCTGGGGACGAGCAGTACTTC
>-|TRBV5-8|TRBJ1-1|-
CASSLQGWNTEAFF
TGTGCCAGCAGCTTGCAGGGGTGGAACACTGAAGCTTTCTTT
>-|TRBV4-1|TRBJ1-6|-
CASSQGQSGTPNSPLHF
TGCGCCAGCAGCCAAGGCCAATCCGGGACACCCAATTCACCCCTCCACTTT
>TRBD2|TRBV18|TRBJ2-7|-
CASSPRTSGSNEQYF
TGTGCCAGCTCACCACGGACTAGCGGGAGTAACGAGCAGTACTTC
>TRBD2|TRBV7-2|TRBJ2-1|-
CASSSPPSGRKGNEQFF
TGTGCCAGCAGTTCCCCCCCGAGCGGGAGGAAAGGGAATGAGCAGTTCTTC
>-|TRBV2|TRBJ1-5|-
CASSLQGVGQPQHF
TGTGCCAGCAGTTTACAGGGCGTTGGTCAGCCCCAGCATTTT
>-|TRBV6-6|TRBJ1-1|-
CASSYEGGQFNEAFF
TGTGCCAGCAGTTACGAGGGTGGGCAGTTCAATGAAGCTTTCTTT
>-|TRBV2|TRBJ2-2|-
CASRRESRAGELFF
TGTGCCAGCCGACGGGAGAGCCGTGCCGGGGAGCTGTTTTTT
>-|TRBV2|TRBJ1-1|-
CASIQRGVETEAFF
TGTGCCAGCATTCAGAGAGGGGTGGAAACTGAAGCTTTCTTT
>TRBD2|TRBV5-1|TRBJ2-1|-
CASSAAGGLLVSYNEQFF
TGCGCCAGCAGCGCAGCGGGAGGGCTCCTAGTCTCCTACAATGAGCAGTTCTTC
>-|TRBV19|TRBJ2-7|-
CASSIGGGGGYEQYF
TGTGCCAGTAGTATAGGGGGCGGAGGGGGCTACGAGCAGTACTTC
>TRBD2|TRBV29-1|TRBJ2-4|-
CSVASGRAKNIQYF
TGCAGCGTTGCTAGCGGAAGAGCCAAAAACATTCAGTACTTC
>TRBD1|TRBV5-4|TRBJ2-7|-
CASSTGTGGGWSYEQYF
TGTGCCAGCAGTACCGGGACAGGGGGCGGATGGTCCTACGAGCAGTACTTC
>TRBD1|TRBV28|TRBJ2-5|-
CASSFRTGGGARQETQYF
TGTGCCAGCAGTTTTAGGACAGGGGGTGGAGCGCGTCAAGAGACCCAGTACTTC
>-|TRBV19|TRBJ1-5|-
CASSDLGSDFNQPQHF
TGTGCCAGTAGTGACCTGGGTTCGGATTTCAATCAGCCCCAGCATTTT
>TRBD1|TRBV28|TRBJ1-4|-
CASSLGRTGGEKLFF
TGTGCCAGCAGTTTAGGCCGGACAGGGGGTGAAAAACTGTTTTTT
>TRBD1|TRBV7-2|TRBJ1-5|-
CASSFDRVDQPQHF
TGTGCCAGCAGCTTTGACAGGGTAGATCAGCCCCAGCATTTT
>TRBD1|TRBV5-6|TRBJ2-2|-
CASSFRDRLGTGELFF
TGTGCCAGCAGCTTCCGGGACAGGTTGGGCACCGGGGAGCTGTTTTTT
>-|TRBV28|TRBJ2-5|-
CASSFGGAVETQYF
TGTGCCAGCAGTTTTGGAGGGGCCGTGGAGACCCAGTACTTC
>TRBD2|TRBV28|TRBJ2-1|-
CASSPGLAGGNEQFF
TGTGCCAGCAGTCCCGGACTAGCGGGAGGAAATGAGCAGTTCTTC
>-|TRBV28|TRBJ1-2|-
CASSLGQINYGYTF
TGTGCCAGCAGTTTAGGTCAGATCAACTATGGCTACACCTTC
>-|TRBV13|TRBJ2-7|-
CASSRPYAEQYF
TGTGCCAGCAGCCGACCATACGCGGAGCAGTACTTC
>TRBD2|TRBV19|TRBJ2-2|-
CASSALREGTNTGELFF
TGTGCCAGTAGTGCCCTTCGGGAGGGAACGAACACCGGGGAGCTGTTTTTT
>-|TRBV10-3|TRBJ1-2|-
CAISESRQIIHTF
TGTGCCATCAGTGAGTCGCGACAGATTATCCACACCTTC
>-|TRBV28|TRBJ1-4|-
CASRVRVPYPNEKLFF
TGTGCCAGCAGGGTGAGAGTCCCATATCCGAATGAAAAACTGTTTTTT
>-|TRBV28|TRBJ2-7|-
CASSSGPTYEQYF
TGTGCCAGCAGTTCGGGACCGACGTACGAGCAGTACTTC
>-|TRBV28|TRBJ1-1|-
CASKLSLGSTEAFF
TGTGCCAGCAAGCTGTCACTGGGATCCACTGAAGCTTTCTTT
>TRBD2|TRBV2|TRBJ2-3|-
CATGRAGFTQYF
TGTGCCACCGGGAGGGCTGGTTTTACGCAGTATTTT
>-|TRBV10-2|TRBJ1-2|-
CASSESSIQAGYGYTF
TGCGCCAGCAGTGAGTCATCCATACAAGCGGGGTATGGCTACACCTTC
>-|TRBV11-3|TRBJ2-3|-
CASSYPLSNTQYF
TGTGCCAGCAGCTATCCCTTGAGTAATACGCAGTATTTT
>TRBD1|TRBV5-1|TRBJ1-4|once
CASSQPDRGEKLFF
TGCGCCAGCAGCCAGCCTGACAGGGGGGAAAAACTGTTTTTT
>-|TRBV2|TRBJ1-4|-
CASSGQGEKLFF
TGTGCCAGCAGTGGGCAGGGTGAAAAACTGTTTTTT
>-|TRBV19|TRBJ2-7|-
CASSRASGYEQYF
TGTGCCAGTAGTCGGGCCTCTGGGTACGAGCAGTACTTC
>-|TRBV6-5|TRBJ1-3|-
CASRMKGSSGNTIYF
TGTGCCAGCAGAATGAAGGGTAGCTCTGGAAACACCATATATTTT
>-|TRBV2|TRBJ2-3|-
CASSYRTASTDTQYF
TGTGCCAGCAGTTACCGGACAGCTAGCACAGATACGCAGTATTTT
>-|TRBV28|TRBJ1-2|once
CASSGSREGNYGYTF
TGTGCCAGTTCCGGGAGCAGGGAAGGAAACTATGGCTACACCTTC
>-|TRBV28|TRBJ1-1|-
CASSLLSAGNMMDTEAFF
TGTGCCAGCAGTTTACTGTCGGCAGGGAATATGATGGACACTGAAGCTTTCTTT
>-|TRBV10-3|TRBJ1-1|-
CAISGRGNTEAFF
TGTGCCATCAGTGGAAGGGGAAATACTGAAGCTTTCTTT
>-|TRBV18|TRBJ2-5|-
CASSPLTGGETQYF
TGTGCCAGCTCACCACTTACGGGTGGGGAGACCCAGTACTTC
>TRBD1|TRBV18|TRBJ2-2|-
CASSPRDSLITGELFF
TGTGCCAGCTCACCACGGGACAGCCTTATCACCGGGGAGCTGTTTTTT
>TRBD2|TRBV2|TRBJ2-3|-
CASSFGLAGADTQYF
TGTGCCAGCAGCTTTGGACTAGCGGGAGCAGATACGCAGTATTTT
>-|TRBV11-2|TRBJ2-4|-
CASSLPIAKNIQYF
TGTGCCAGCAGCTTACCCATAGCCAAAAACATTCAGTACTTC
>-|TRBV11-2|TRBJ2-7|-
CASSLKRALYEQYF
TGTGCCAGCAGCCTCAAGCGTGCGCTTTACGAGCAGTACTTC